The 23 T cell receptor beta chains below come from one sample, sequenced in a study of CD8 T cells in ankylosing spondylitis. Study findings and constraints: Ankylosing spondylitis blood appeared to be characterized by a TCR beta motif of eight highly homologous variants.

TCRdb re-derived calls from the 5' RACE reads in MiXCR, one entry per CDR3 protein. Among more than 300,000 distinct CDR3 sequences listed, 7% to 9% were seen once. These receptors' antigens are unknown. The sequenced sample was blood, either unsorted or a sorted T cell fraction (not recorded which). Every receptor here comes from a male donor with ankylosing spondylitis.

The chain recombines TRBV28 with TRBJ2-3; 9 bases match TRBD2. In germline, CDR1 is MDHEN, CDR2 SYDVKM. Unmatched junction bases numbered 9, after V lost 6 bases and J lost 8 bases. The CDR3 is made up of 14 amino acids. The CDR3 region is CASSPGLAGGTQYF. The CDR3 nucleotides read TGTGCCAGCAGCCCGGGACTAGCTGGCGGTACGCAGTATTTT.

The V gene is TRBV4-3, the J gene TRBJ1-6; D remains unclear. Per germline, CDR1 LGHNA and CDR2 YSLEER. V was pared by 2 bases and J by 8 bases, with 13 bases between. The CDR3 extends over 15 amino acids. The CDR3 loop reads CASSQSRVVYSPLHF. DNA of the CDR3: TGCGCCAGCAGCCAATCGAGAGTTGTCTATTCACCCCTCCACTTT.

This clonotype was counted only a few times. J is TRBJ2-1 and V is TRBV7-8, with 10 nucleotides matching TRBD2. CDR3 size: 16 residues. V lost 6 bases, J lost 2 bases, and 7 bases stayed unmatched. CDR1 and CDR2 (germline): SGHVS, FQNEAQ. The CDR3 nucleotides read TGTGCCAGCAGGCGTCTAGCGGGAGTACCCTACAATGAGCAGTTCTTC. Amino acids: CASRRLAGVPYNEQFF.

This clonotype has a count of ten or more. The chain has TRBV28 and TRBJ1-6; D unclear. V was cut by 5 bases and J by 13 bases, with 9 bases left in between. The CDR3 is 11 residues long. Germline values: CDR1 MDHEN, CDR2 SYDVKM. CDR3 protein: CASSPSFPLHF. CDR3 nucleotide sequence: TGTGCCAGCAGTCCGAGCTTCCCCCTCCACTTT.

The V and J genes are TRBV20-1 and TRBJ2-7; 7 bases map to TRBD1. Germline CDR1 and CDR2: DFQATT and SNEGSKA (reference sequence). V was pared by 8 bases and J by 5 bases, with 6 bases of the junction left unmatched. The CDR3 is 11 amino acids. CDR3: CSKQGLNEQYF. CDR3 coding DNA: TGCAGTAAACAGGGGCTCAACGAGCAGTACTTC.

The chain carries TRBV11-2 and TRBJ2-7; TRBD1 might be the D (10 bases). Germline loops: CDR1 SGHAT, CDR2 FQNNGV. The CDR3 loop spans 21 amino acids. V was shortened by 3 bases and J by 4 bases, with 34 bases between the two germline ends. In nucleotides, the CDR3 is TGTGCCAGCAGCTTCGACCCGGACAGGGGGATTCTCGCGGGAGGGAAGTACGAGCAGTACTTC. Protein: CASSFDPDRGILAGGKYEQYF.

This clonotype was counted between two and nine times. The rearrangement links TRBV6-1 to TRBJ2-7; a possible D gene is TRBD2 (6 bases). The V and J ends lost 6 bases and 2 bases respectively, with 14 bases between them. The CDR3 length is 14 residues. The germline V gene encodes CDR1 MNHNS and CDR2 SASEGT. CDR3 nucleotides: TGTGCCAGCAGATCTCACGCGGGACCCTACGAGCAGTACTTC. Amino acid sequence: CASRSHAGPYEQYF.

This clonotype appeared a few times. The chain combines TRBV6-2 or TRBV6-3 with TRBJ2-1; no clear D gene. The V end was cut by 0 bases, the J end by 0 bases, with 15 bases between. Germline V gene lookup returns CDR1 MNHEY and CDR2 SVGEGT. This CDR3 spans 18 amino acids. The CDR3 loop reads CASSYSLSSGSSYNEQFF. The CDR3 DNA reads TGTGCCAGCAGTTACTCGCTGAGCTCGGGTAGCTCCTACAATGAGCAGTTCTTC.

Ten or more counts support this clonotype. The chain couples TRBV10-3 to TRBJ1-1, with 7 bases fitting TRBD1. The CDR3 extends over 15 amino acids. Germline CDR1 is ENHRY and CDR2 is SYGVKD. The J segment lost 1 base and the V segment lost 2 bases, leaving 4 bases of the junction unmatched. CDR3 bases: TGTGCCATCAGTGAGCAGGGGGACTCGAACACTGAAGCTTTCTTT. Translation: CAISEQGDSNTEAFF.

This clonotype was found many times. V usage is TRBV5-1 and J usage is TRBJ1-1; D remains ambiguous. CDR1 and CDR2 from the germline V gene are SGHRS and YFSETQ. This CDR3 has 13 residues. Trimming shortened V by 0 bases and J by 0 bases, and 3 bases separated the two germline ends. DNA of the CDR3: TGCGCCAGCAGCTTGGGGCTGAACACTGAAGCTTTCTTT. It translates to CASSLGLNTEAFF. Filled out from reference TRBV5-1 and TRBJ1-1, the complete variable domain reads KAGVTQTPRYLIKTRGQQVTLSCSPISGHRSVSWYQQTPGQGLQFLFEYFSETQRNKGNFPGRFSGRQFSNSRSEMNVSTLELGDSALYLCASSLGLNTEAFFGQGTRLTVV.

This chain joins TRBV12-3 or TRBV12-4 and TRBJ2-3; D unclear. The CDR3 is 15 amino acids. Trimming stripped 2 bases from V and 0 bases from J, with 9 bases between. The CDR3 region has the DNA TGTGCCAGCAGTTTAAGTCCGTCCAGCACAGATACGCAGTATTTT. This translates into CASSLSPSSTDTQYF.

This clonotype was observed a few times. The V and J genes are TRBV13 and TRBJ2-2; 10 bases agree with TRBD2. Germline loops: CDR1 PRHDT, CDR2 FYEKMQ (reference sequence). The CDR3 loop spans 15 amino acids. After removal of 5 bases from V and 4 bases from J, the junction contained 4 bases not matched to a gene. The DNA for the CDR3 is TGTGCCAGCAGCGCAAGACTAGCGGGCACCGGGGAGCTGTTTTTT. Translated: CASSARLAGTGELFF.

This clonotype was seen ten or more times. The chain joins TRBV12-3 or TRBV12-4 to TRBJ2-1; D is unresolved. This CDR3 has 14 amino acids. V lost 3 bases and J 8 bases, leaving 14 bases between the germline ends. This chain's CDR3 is CASSFSRVTDEQFF. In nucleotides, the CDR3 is TGTGCCAGCAGTTTCTCTAGAGTGACGGATGAGCAGTTCTTC.

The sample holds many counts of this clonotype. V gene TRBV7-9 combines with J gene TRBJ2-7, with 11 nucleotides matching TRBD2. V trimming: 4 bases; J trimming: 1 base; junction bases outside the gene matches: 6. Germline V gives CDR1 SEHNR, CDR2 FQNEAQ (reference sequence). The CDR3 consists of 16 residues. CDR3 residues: CASSSLGLADSYEQYF. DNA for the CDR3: TGTGCCAGCAGCTCCCTGGGACTAGCGGATTCCTACGAGCAGTACTTC. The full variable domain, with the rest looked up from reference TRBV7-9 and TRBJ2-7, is DTGVSQNPRHKITKRGQNVTFRCDPISEHNRLYWYRQTLGQGPEFLTYFQNEAQLEKSRLLSDRFSAERPKGSFSTLEIQRTEQGDSAMYLCASSSLGLADSYEQYFGPGTRLTVT.

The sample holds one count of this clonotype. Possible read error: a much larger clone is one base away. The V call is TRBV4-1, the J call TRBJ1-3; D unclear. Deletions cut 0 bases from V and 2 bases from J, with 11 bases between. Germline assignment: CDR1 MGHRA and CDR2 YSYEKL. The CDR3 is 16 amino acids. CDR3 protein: CASSQDLPGPGNTIYF. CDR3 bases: TGCGCCAGCAGCCAAGATCTCCCGGGCCCTGGAAACACCATATATTTT.

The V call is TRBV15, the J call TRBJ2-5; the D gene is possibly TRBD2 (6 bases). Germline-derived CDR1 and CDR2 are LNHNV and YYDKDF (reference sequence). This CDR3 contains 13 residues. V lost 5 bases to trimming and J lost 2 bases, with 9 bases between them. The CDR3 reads CATSLRGQETQYF. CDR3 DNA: TGTGCCACCAGCCTACGGGGGCAAGAGACCCAGTACTTC.

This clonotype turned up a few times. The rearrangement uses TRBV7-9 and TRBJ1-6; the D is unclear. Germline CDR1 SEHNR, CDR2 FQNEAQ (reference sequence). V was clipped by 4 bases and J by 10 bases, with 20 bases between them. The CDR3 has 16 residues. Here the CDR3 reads CASSSRMDPSASPLHF. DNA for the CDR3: TGTGCCAGCAGCTCTAGAATGGACCCTAGCGCGTCACCCCTCCACTTT.

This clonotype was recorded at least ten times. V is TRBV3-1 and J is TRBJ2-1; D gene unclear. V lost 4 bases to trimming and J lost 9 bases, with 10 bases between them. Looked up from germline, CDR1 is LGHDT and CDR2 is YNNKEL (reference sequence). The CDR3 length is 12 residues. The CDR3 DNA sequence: TGTGCCAGCAGCCCCCAGTGGGGTGAGCAGTTCTTC. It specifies CASSPQWGEQFF.

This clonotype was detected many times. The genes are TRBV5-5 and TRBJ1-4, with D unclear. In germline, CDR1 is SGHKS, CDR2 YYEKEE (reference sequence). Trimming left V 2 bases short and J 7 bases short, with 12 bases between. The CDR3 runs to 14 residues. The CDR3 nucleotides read TGTGCCAGCAGCTTCAGCCTCGTCACTGAAAAACTGTTTTTT. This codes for CASSFSLVTEKLFF.

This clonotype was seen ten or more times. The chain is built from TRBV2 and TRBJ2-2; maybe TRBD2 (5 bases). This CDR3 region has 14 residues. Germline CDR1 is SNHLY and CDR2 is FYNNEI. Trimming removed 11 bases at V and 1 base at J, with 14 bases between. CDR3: CASSRVENTGELFF. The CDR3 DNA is TGTGCCTCCTCGAGGGTGGAGAACACCGGGGAGCTGTTTTTT.

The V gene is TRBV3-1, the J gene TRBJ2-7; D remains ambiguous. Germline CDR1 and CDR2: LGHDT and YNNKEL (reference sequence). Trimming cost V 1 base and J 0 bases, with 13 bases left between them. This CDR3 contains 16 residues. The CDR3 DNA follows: TGTGCCAGCAGCCAAGGCTTGGGCTCTAGCTCCTACGAGCAGTACTTC. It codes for CASSQGLGSSSYEQYF.

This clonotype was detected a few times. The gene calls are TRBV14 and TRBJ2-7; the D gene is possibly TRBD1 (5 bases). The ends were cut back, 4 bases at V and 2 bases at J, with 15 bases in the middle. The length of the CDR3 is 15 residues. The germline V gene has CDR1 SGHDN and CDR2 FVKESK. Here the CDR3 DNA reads TGTGCCAGCAGCCTTGACGGATTCAGGGCCTACGAGCAGTACTTC. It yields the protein CASSLDGFRAYEQYF.

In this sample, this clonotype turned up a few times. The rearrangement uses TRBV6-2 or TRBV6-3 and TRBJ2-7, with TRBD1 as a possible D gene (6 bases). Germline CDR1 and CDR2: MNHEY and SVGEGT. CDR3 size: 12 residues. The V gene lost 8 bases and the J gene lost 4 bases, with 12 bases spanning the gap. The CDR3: CASGRGGYEQYF. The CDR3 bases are TGTGCCAGCGGAAGAGGGGGTTACGAGCAGTACTTC.